The 8 T cell receptor beta chains given below trace back to one sample, sequenced in a study of siplizumab effects on memory and regulatory T cells. Some clones are missing from TCRdb's copy, which holds only in-frame ones; the method was immunoSEQ multiplex PCR. Of approximately 100,000 clones in the sample, 92% were seen once. The material sequenced was Tregs sorted from blood. The receptors were sampled from a human donor in good health.

The chain recombines TRBV11-2 with TRBJ2-1; 11 positions agree with TRBD2. The V segment lost 5 bases and the J segment 8 bases; nucleotides outside the gene matches: 8. CDR1 SGHAT and CDR2 FQNNGV come from the germline V gene. The CDR3 sequence is 15 residues long. This CDR3 reads CASSISGRGLYEQFF. In nucleotides, the CDR3 is TGTGCCAGCAGCATTAGCGGGAGGGGATTGTATGAGCAGTTCTTC.

The DNA of the CDR3 is TGTGCCAGCAGTGAGGACCTTAGCAATCAGCCCCAGCATTTT. Protein product: CASSEDLSNQPQHF. The rearrangement joins TRBV2 to TRBJ1-5; D not certain. Germline lookup yields CDR1 SNHLY and CDR2 FYNNEI. The CDR3 length is 14 residues. Trimming pared 3 bases from V and 0 bases from J, leaving 6 bases between.

The genes are TRBV5-4 and TRBJ2-7; TRBD1 aligns across 10 bases. V shed 0 bases and J 2 bases; nucleotides not matched to a gene: 2. The germline gives CDR1 SGHNT, CDR2 YYREEE (reference sequence). This CDR3 spans 15 amino acids. DNA for the CDR3: TGTGCCAGCAGCTTGGAAGGGACAGGGGCCTACGAGCAGTACTTC. It encodes CASSLEGTGAYEQYF.

The chain employs TRBV6-5 and TRBJ2-2; D may be TRBD2 (6 bases). The germline V gene has CDR1 MNHEY and CDR2 SVGAGI. The CDR3 has 14 residues. V was cut by 0 bases and J by 6 bases, with 8 bases left in between. CDR3 residues: CASSYSGSPGELFF. DNA for the CDR3: TGTGCCAGCAGTTACTCCGGGAGTCCCGGGGAGCTGTTTTTT.

CDR3 loop: CASSLGPAGGAYEQYF. For the CDR3, the DNA is TGCGCCAGCAGCTTGGGCCCAGCGGGGGGGGCCTACGAGCAGTACTTC. The chain recombines TRBV5-1 with TRBJ2-7; 10 nucleotides match TRBD2. Germline trimming cut 0 bases from V and 2 bases from J; bases unmatched to any gene: 5. The CDR3 runs to 16 residues. In germline, CDR1 is SGHRS, CDR2 YFSETQ.

The rearrangement uses TRBV5-1 and TRBJ2-5; D possibly corresponds to TRBD1 (6 bases). Trimming stripped 2 bases from V and 2 bases from J, with 7 bases between. The CDR3 is 13 amino acids. CDR1 and CDR2 (germline): SGHRS, YFSETQ. The CDR3 here is CASSFTGQETQYF. The CDR3 nucleotides are TGCGCCAGCAGCTTTACAGGGCAAGAGACCCAGTACTTC.

The chain joins TRBV5-1 to TRBJ2-1; D might be TRBD1 (5 bases). The CDR3 extends over 14 amino acids. V lost 5 bases and J 0 bases, leaving 9 bases between the germline ends. The germline V gene has CDR1 SGHRS and CDR2 YFSETQ. The CDR3 here is CASRTEASYNEQFF. In DNA form, the CDR3 reads TGCGCCAGCAGGACAGAAGCCTCCTACAATGAGCAGTTCTTC. The variable domain in full, with the rest retrieved from reference TRBV5-1 and TRBJ2-1, is KAGVTQTPRYLIKTRGQQVTLSCSPISGHRSVSWYQQTPGQGLQFLFEYFSETQRNKGNFPGRFSGRQFSNSRSEMNVSTLELGDSALYLCASRTEASYNEQFFGPGTRLTVL.

The chain uses TRBV6-1 and TRBJ1-5, with D unclear. This CDR3 has 13 amino acids. V dropped 6 bases and J dropped 4 bases, with 10 bases sitting between them. Germline values: CDR1 MNHNS, CDR2 SASEGT. CDR3 sequence: CASSMELNQPQHF. The CDR3 bases are TGTGCCAGCAGCATGGAACTTAATCAGCCCCAGCATTTT.